This T cell receptor (beta chain) was recovered during a study of radiotherapy plus CTLA-4 blockade in lung cancer. Looking at the study overall: Objective response rate was 18%; disease control rate, around 31%. Findings of the study overall: With interferon-beta, early dynamics of blood T cell clones were reported to best predict response.

This CDR3 comprises 12 residues. CDR1 is MNHNY, CDR2 SVGAGI, per germline (reference sequence). Trimming pared 7 bases from V and 4 bases from J, leaving 10 bases between. TCRdb keeps only in-frame clones here, not all; method: immunoSEQ multiplex PCR. The sample carries around 80,000 clones, less than 85% recorded once. Patients in the study, people with chemo-refractory metastatic non-small-cell lung cancer, received focal radiation plus ipilimumab CTLA-4 blockade. Comments on this clone: Its antigen is currently unknown.

This receptor was taken from a human donor with non-small cell lung cancer whose response to radiotherapy plus ipilimumab could not be evaluated. The chain is built from TRBV6-6 and TRBJ1-1, with a possible D match to TRBD1 (5 bases). The sample consisted of peripheral blood, taken from a patient treated with radiotherapy plus ipilimumab. The CDR3 nucleotides read TGTGCCAGCAATGCGGACATCACTGAAGCTTTCTTT. Its translation: CASNADITEAFF.